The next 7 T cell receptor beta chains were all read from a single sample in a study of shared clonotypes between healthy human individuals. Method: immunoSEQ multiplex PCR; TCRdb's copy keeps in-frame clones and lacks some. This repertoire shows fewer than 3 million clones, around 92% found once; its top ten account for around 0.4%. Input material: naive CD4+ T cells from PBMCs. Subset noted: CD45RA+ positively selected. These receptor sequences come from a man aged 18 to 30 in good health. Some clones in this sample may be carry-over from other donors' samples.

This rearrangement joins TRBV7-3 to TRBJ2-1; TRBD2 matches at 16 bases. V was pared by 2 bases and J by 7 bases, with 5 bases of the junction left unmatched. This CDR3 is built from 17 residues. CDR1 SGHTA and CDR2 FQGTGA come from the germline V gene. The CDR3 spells CASSLSPGLAGGNEQFF. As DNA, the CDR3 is TGTGCCAGCAGCTTATCCCCGGGACTAGCGGGGGGGAATGAGCAGTTCTTC.

CDR3 nucleotide sequence: TGTGCCAGCAGTTATAGGCACATTAACACCGGGGAGCTGTTTTTT. It translates to CASSYRHINTGELFF. The rearrangement joins TRBV6-5 to TRBJ2-2; D not certain. The germline V gene encodes CDR1 MNHEY and CDR2 SVGAGI. Trimming pared 3 bases from V and 2 bases from J, leaving 10 bases between. This CDR3 is built from 15 residues.

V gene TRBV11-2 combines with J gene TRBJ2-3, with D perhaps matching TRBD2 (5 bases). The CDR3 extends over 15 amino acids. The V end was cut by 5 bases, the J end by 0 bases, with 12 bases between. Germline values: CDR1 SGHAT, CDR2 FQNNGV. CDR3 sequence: CASSPWTRSTDTQYF. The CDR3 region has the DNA TGTGCCAGCAGCCCCTGGACTCGAAGCACAGATACGCAGTATTTT.

The CDR3 nucleotides read TGTGCCACCAGCAGACTAGCGGGAGGGCCAGATACGCAGTATTTT. Protein: CATSRLAGGPDTQYF. This chain joins TRBV15 and TRBJ2-3; 12 bases map to TRBD2. CDR1 is LNHNV, CDR2 YYDKDF, per germline (reference sequence). Trimming at V came to 2 bases and at J to 4 bases, leaving 1 base not matched to a gene. There are 15 residues in the CDR3.

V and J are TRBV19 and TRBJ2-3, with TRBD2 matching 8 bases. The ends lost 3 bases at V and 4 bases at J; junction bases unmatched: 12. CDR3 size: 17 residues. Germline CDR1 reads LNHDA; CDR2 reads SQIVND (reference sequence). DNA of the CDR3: TGTGCCAGTAGTATTAATGTCCGGGGACTAGGCGCAGATACGCAGTATTTT. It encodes CASSINVRGLGADTQYF.

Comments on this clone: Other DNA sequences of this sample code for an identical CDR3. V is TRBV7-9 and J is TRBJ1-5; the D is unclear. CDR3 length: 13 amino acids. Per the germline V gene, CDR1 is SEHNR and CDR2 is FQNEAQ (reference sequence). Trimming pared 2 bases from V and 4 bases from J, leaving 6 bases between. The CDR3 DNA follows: TGTGCCAGCAGCTTAAGCAGTAATCAGCCCCAGCATTTT. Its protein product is CASSLSSNQPQHF.

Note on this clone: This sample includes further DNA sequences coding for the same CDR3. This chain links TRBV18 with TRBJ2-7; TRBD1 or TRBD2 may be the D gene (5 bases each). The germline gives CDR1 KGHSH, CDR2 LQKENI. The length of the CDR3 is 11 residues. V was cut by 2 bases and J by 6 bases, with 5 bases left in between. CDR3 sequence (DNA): TGTGCCAGCTCACCAGGGACCGAGCAGTACTTC. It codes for CASSPGTEQYF.